This passage covers 32 T cell receptor beta chains from one sample sequenced in a study of glioma-infiltrating T cells. TCR alpha and beta CDR3 regions were amplified from RNA using iRepertoire nested multiplex PCR. TCRdb reprocessed the multiplex PCR reads via MiXCR and lists one record per CDR3 protein. The sample shows some 100,000 distinct CDR3 sequences, 25% to 30% of them seen only once. Material: glioma tissue, nonneoplastic brain tissue, or PBMCs (not recorded which). These TCRs come from a human donor with low-grade glioma or glioblastoma, undergoing nonglioma brain surgery, or in good health (not recorded which).

This clonotype was picked up many times. The CDR3 here is CASSALAESEQFF. In DNA, the CDR3 is TGTGCCAGTAGTGCCCTAGCGGAGAGTGAGCAGTTCTTC. V gene TRBV19 combines with J gene TRBJ2-1, with TRBD2 matching over 7 bases. The V and J ends lost 5 bases and 9 bases, in that order; junction bases with no gene match: 7. The CDR3 loop spans 13 amino acids. Germline CDR1 LNHDA, CDR2 SQIVND (reference sequence). The variable domain in full, completed from reference TRBV19 and TRBJ2-1, reads DGGITQSPKYLFRKEGQNVTLSCEQNLNHDAMYWYRQDPGQGLRLIYYSQIVNDFQKGDIAEGYSVSREKKESFPLTVTSAQKNPTAFYLCASSALAESEQFFGPGTRLTVL.

This clonotype was seen repeatedly, ten times or more. The chain uses TRBV7-2 and TRBJ1-6, with a tentative D call TRBD1 (6 bases). V shed 5 bases and J shed 7 bases, with 18 bases lying between them. The CDR3 is 16 residues long. Per the germline V gene, CDR1 is SGHTA and CDR2 is FQGNSA. Written as DNA, the CDR3 is TGTGCCAGCAGCCCAGAAGCGGGACAAAACAATTCACCCCTCCACTTT. Translating it yields CASSPEAGQNNSPLHF.

This clonotype was seen many times. The rearrangement uses TRBV7-2 and TRBJ1-1; tentative D call: TRBD1 (6 bases). CDR3 length equals 14 residues. Germline V gives CDR1 SGHTA, CDR2 FQGNSA. Trimming took off 6 bases at V and 6 bases at J, with 17 bases between the two ends. The CDR3 is CASRPTRGAAEAFF. The CDR3 DNA sequence: TGTGCCAGCAGACCGACGAGGGGGGCGGCTGAAGCTTTCTTT. Filled out from reference TRBV7-2 and TRBJ1-1, the complete variable domain reads GAGVSQSPSNKVTEKGKDVELRCDPISGHTALYWYRQSLGQGLEFLIYFQGNSAPDKSGLPSDRFSAERTGGSVSTLTIQRTQQEDSAVYLCASRPTRGAAEAFFGQGTRLTVV.

This clonotype was picked up one time. A read error may explain this, as a much larger clone is one base away. The rearrangement uses TRBV9 and TRBJ2-7, with 10 bases lining up with TRBD1. CDR1 SGDLS and CDR2 YYNGEE come from the germline V gene. CDR3 length equals 15 residues. The CDR3 sequence is CASSVEGQGNYGQYF. The DNA for the CDR3 is TGTGCCAGCAGCGTAGAGGGACAGGGGAACTACGGGCAGTACTTC.

Written as DNA, the CDR3 is TGTGCCAGCAGCTCGTTGAAGGGGGTGTATTCCTACGAGCAGTACTTC. Amino acids: CASSSLKGVYSYEQYF. The rearrangement joins TRBV11-3 to TRBJ2-7; D may be TRBD1 (6 bases). Trimming stripped 4 bases from V and 1 base from J, with 17 bases between. CDR1 is SGHNT, CDR2 YENEEA, per germline. The CDR3 has 16 amino acids.

There are many counts of this clonotype. This chain uses TRBV3-1 with TRBJ2-7, with 9 bases lining up with TRBD2. This CDR3 region has 14 residues. The trim removed 4 bases at V and 4 bases at J, leaving 5 bases unmatched. CDR1 and CDR2 (germline): LGHDT, YNNKEL (reference sequence). CDR3 sequence (DNA): TGTGCCAGCAGCCTTAGCGGGAGCGGTTACGAGCAGTACTTC. Translation gives CASSLSGSGYEQYF.

This clonotype was seen more than once but under ten times. This chain joins TRBV12-3 or TRBV12-4 and TRBJ1-2, with D hard to call. The CDR3 loop spans 12 amino acids. V was shortened by 3 bases and J by 6 bases, with 8 bases between the two germline ends. The CDR3, as DNA: TGTGCCAGCAGTTTCACAACTAATGGCTACACCTTC. It yields the protein CASSFTTNGYTF.

On this clonotype: This sequence may be a read error, since a much larger clone differs from it by one base. The chain is built from TRBV7-3 and TRBJ1-1; a weak D match, TRBD1 (5 bases). V was clipped by 5 bases and J by 3 bases, with 16 bases between them. CDR1 and CDR2 from the germline V gene are SGHTA and FQGTGA. The CDR3 runs 15 residues. The CDR3 coding sequence is TGTGCCAGCAGCCCCACGGGGGGGTCGGACACTGAAGCTTTCTTT. It yields the protein CASSPTGGSDTEAFF.

This clonotype was counted many times. The J gene is TRBJ2-1, the V gene TRBV7-3; TRBD1 agrees at 10 bases. V lost 5 bases to trimming and J lost 7 bases; unmatched junction nucleotides: 5. CDR1 is SGHTA and CDR2 is FQGTGA in the germline V gene. The CDR3 has 14 residues. CDR3 sequence reads: CASSPGTGDNEQFF. The CDR3, as DNA: TGTGCCAGCAGCCCCGGGACAGGGGATAATGAGCAGTTCTTC.

This clonotype was found many times. The chain joins TRBV27 to TRBJ1-1; D might be TRBD1 (5 bases). The CDR3 is 18 residues long. Germline lookup yields CDR1 MNHEY and CDR2 SMNVEV (reference sequence). Trimming stripped 2 bases from V and 0 bases from J, with 19 bases between. The CDR3 DNA reads as TGTGCCAGCAGTTTACTGGCCCGGGACCGAGTATTGAACACTGAAGCTTTCTTT. It translates to CASSLLARDRVLNTEAFF.

This clonotype occurred a few times. The chain recombines TRBV2 with TRBJ2-3; D unresolved. V gave up 1 base and J gave up 0 bases, with 8 bases separating them. The CDR3 spans 15 residues. Per germline, CDR1 SNHLY and CDR2 FYNNEI. The CDR3 sequence: CASSEGYSSTDTQYF. The CDR3 nucleotides read TGTGCCAGCAGTGAAGGCTACTCAAGCACAGATACGCAGTATTTT.

This clonotype was detected many times. V and J are TRBV20-1 and TRBJ2-1; unclear D gene. CDR1 is DFQATT, CDR2 SNEGSKA, per germline (reference sequence). V was pared by 2 bases and J by 4 bases, with 12 bases between. The CDR3 sequence is 14 residues long. CDR3 DNA: TGCAGTGCTAGAAACCGGATAATTTACAATGAGCAGTTCTTC. Its translation is CSARNRIIYNEQFF.

In the case of this clonotype: This could be a read error, since a much larger clone is one nucleotide away. V and J are TRBV5-4 and TRBJ2-5, with 7 positions matching TRBD2. The CDR3 runs to 15 residues. V lost 3 bases and J lost 2; bases outside the gene matches: 7. Germline values: CDR1 SGHNT, CDR2 YYREEE (reference sequence). CDR3 region: CASSSTASGQETQYF. CDR3 nucleotides: TGTGCCAGCAGCTCTACCGCTAGCGGACAAGAGACCCAGTACTTC.

The chain carries TRBV29-1 and TRBJ1-1, with TRBD1 matching 9 bases. V gave up 5 bases and J gave up 0 bases; unmatched junction bases: 7. This CDR3 comprises 15 residues. From germline, CDR1 is SQVTM and CDR2 ANQGSEA. The CDR3 sequence: CSVTKTGGLNTEAFF. The CDR3 bases are TGCAGCGTTACTAAGACAGGGGGTCTGAACACTGAAGCTTTCTTT.

This clonotype was detected many times. V and J are TRBV6-2 or TRBV6-3 and TRBJ2-7; D is perhaps TRBD2 (6 bases). This CDR3 contains 13 residues. The V end was cut by 5 bases, the J end by 8 bases, with 16 bases between. The germline V gene has CDR1 MNHEY and CDR2 SVGEGT. The CDR3 DNA follows: TGTGCCAGCAGTCGGGACGGGAGTGAGAAGCAGTACTTC. This translates into CASSRDGSEKQYF.

This clonotype showed up many times. The chain has TRBV7-2 and TRBJ1-6; D unclear. The germline V gene encodes CDR1 SGHTA and CDR2 FQGNSA. CDR3 length equals 15 residues. With 0 bases removed from V and 7 bases from J, the gap between germline ends came to 10 bases. CDR3: CASSLAWGGNSPLHF. CDR3 nucleotide sequence: TGTGCCAGCAGCTTAGCCTGGGGTGGGAATTCACCCCTCCACTTT.

There are a few counts of this clonotype. The J gene is TRBJ1-1, the V gene TRBV4-1; perhaps TRBD1 as D (6 bases). Germline V CDR1 and CDR2: MGHRA, YSYEKL. CDR3 length: 14 amino acids. V was shortened by 4 bases and J by 6 bases, with 15 bases between the two germline ends. The CDR3 region has the DNA TGCGCCAGCAGCCGTTTGGCGGGGGGCGCTGAAGCTTTCTTT. This encodes CASSRLAGGAEAFF.

This clonotype was detected ten times or more. V usage is TRBV12-3 or TRBV12-4 and J usage is TRBJ1-4, with TRBD1 matching 7 bases. The length of the CDR3 is 14 residues. After removal of 6 bases from V and 4 bases from J, the junction contained 5 bases not matched to a gene. The CDR3 sequence: CASSWDRINEKLFF. CDR3 nucleotides: TGTGCCAGCAGCTGGGACAGAATTAATGAAAAACTGTTTTTT.

This clonotype showed up many times. The gene calls are TRBV4-3 and TRBJ1-2; D unclear. The germline V and J ends were trimmed by 0 bases and 7 bases, with 12 bases remaining between them. CDR3 length: 14 amino acids. Per the germline V gene, CDR1 is LGHNA and CDR2 is YSLEER. This chain's CDR3 is CASSQDPQSIGYTF. The CDR3 DNA sequence: TGCGCCAGCAGCCAAGATCCCCAAAGTATTGGCTACACCTTC.

The chain links TRBV7-3 to TRBJ2-1; 9 bases align to TRBD2. With 5 bases clipped from V and 9 bases from J, the junction kept 11 bases outside the gene matches. The CDR3 loop spans 15 amino acids. In germline, CDR1 is SGHTA, CDR2 FQGTGA. The CDR3 reads CASSPKAGGPREQFF. In DNA form, the CDR3 reads TGTGCCAGCAGCCCAAAGGCGGGGGGGCCCCGTGAGCAGTTCTTC.

This clonotype has at least ten counts. This chain connects TRBV20-1 to TRBJ1-1, with a weak D call TRBD1 (6 bases). V was clipped by 3 bases and J by 4 bases, with 12 bases between them. Germline CDR1 reads DFQATT; CDR2 reads SNEGSKA (reference sequence). The CDR3 loop spans 13 amino acids. CDR3 DNA sequence: TGCAGTGCTAGGGGCGGGGGGCCCACTGAAGCTTTCTTT. Protein product: CSARGGGPTEAFF.

Many counts were recorded for this clonotype. This chain connects TRBV24-1 to TRBJ2-5; D ambiguous. Trimming shortened V by 0 bases and J by 2 bases, and 9 bases separated the two germline ends. The CDR3 is 15 residues long. Germline lookup yields CDR1 KGHDR and CDR2 SFDVKD. The CDR3 coding sequence is TGTGCCACCAGTGATTTGCAAGGGCAGCAAGAGACCCAGTACTTC. Translated, it gives CATSDLQGQQETQYF.

The chain has TRBV5-1 and TRBJ2-7, with TRBD2 matching 7 bases. The CDR3 spans 16 residues. The germline V gene encodes CDR1 SGHRS and CDR2 YFSETQ. With 0 bases clipped from V and 4 bases from J, the junction kept 10 bases outside the gene matches. The CDR3 loop is CASSLGGPREGYEQYF. The CDR3 region has the DNA TGCGCCAGCAGCTTGGGAGGTCCCAGGGAGGGATACGAGCAGTACTTC.

This clonotype has ten or more counts. The chain joins TRBV29-1 to TRBJ2-5; 10 bases agree with TRBD1. Germline V CDR1 and CDR2: SQVTM, ANQGSEA. Trimming at V came to 2 bases and at J to 6 bases, leaving 9 bases not matched to a gene. There are 15 residues in the CDR3. In DNA, the CDR3 is TGCAGCGTTGAAAAGACAGGGGGCGCCCGGAAGACCCAGTACTTC. Protein product: CSVEKTGGARKTQYF.

The chain links TRBV20-1 to TRBJ1-5; D remains ambiguous. Trimming pared 0 bases from V and 7 bases from J, leaving 22 bases between. The CDR3 runs 17 residues. Germline lookup yields CDR1 DFQATT and CDR2 SNEGSKA (reference sequence). CDR3 sequence (DNA): TGCAGTGCTAGAGAGGACGGAGGACGCCCTACGTGGCAGCCCCAGCATTTT. This sequence encodes CSAREDGGRPTWQPQHF.

Remarks on this clonotype: Its ends do not fully match the called genes, so a read error is possible. The chain joins TRBV6-9 to TRBJ2-1; no definite D call. The CDR3 loop spans 13 amino acids. Germline-derived CDR1 and CDR2 are MNHGY and SVAAGI. The CDR3 DNA reads as TGTGCCAGCAGTTACCAGGAAACCATGAGCCCTTTCTTT. Translated: CASSYQETMSPFF.

This clonotype was seen many times. V is TRBV20-1 and J is TRBJ2-3, with D perhaps assigned TRBD1 or TRBD2 (6 bases each). V was cut by 7 bases and J by 6 bases, with 20 bases left in between. Germline V gives CDR1 DFQATT, CDR2 SNEGSKA (reference sequence). The CDR3 runs to 14 residues. The CDR3 reads CSVRGDRGPDTQYF. CDR3 in DNA: TGCAGTGTTAGGGGGGACCGAGGTCCCGATACGCAGTATTTT.

As concerns this clonotype: A read error may explain this, as a much larger clone is one base away. The chain recombines TRBV6-1 with TRBJ1-5; D might be TRBD1 (5 bases). Germline V gene data show CDR1 as MNHNS and CDR2 as SASEGT. The CDR3 contains 15 residues. The CDR3 sequence is CAISKSGRSNQPQHF. CDR3 DNA sequence: TGTGCCATCAGTAAGTCGGGACGGAGCAATCAGCCCCAGCATTTT.

In its sample, this clonotype was seen many times. This chain links TRBV6-1 with TRBJ2-2; D is ambiguous. Deletions cut 7 bases from V and 1 base from J, with 13 bases between. Per the germline V gene, CDR1 is MNHNS and CDR2 is SASEGT. This CDR3 has 15 residues. The CDR3 DNA follows: TGTGCCAGCACCGATACGGGCCGGAACACCGGGGAGCTGTTTTTT. Protein: CASTDTGRNTGELFF.

Comments on this clonotype: A clone one base away is much larger, so this may be a read error. This chain connects TRBV7-9 to TRBJ2-7, with a weak D call TRBD2 (6 bases). CDR1 SEHNR and CDR2 FQNEAQ come from the germline V gene (reference sequence). Trimming pared 9 bases from V and 1 base from J, leaving 7 bases between. This CDR3 has 11 residues. CDR3 sequence (DNA): TGTGCCAGAAGCGGGTCCTACGAGCAGTACTTC. Amino acid sequence: CARSGSYEQYF.

This clonotype showed up many times. The chain employs TRBV19 and TRBJ1-1, with D perhaps TRBD1 (5 bases). CDR3 length: 11 residues. The germline gives CDR1 LNHDA, CDR2 SQIVND (reference sequence). Trimming shortened V by 9 bases and J by 8 bases, and 13 bases separated the two germline ends. The CDR3 sequence: CASSPGWEAFF. The CDR3 DNA reads TGTGCCAGCTCGCCAGGGTGGGAAGCTTTCTTT.

This clonotype was seen ten or more times. The chain links TRBV28 to TRBJ2-1; tentative D call: TRBD1 (5 bases). Trimming cost V 3 bases and J 6 bases, with 12 bases left between them. Germline CDR1 reads MDHEN; CDR2 reads SYDVKM. CDR3 length equals 14 residues. CDR3: CASSLARERNEQFF. CDR3 bases: TGTGCCAGCAGTTTGGCCAGGGAACGCAATGAGCAGTTCTTC.